The rows below give T cell receptor beta chains drawn from one sample of a study of blood T cell repertoires in COVID-19. Here immunoSEQ multiplex PCR was the method, and the copy in TCRdb shows in-frame clones only, minus some. The table records tens of thousands of clones, about 85% of them present only once. Sequencing was carried out using peripheral blood. The receptor set was obtained from a woman aged 70-85 years in a cohort sampled during active COVID-19. Each CDR3 is given with its conserved first and last residue. Each record gives: D gene, V gene, clone size, J gene, CDR3 DNA, CDR3 protein. A D gene is named only where the DNA matches it firmly. The size of a clone is reported for some rows only, either as once, few or many, or as a class for expanded clones.

d_gene: TRBD2; v_gene: TRBV18; abundance: -; j_gene: TRBJ2-1; CDR3nt: TGTGCCAGCTCACCCACTAGCGGGTCCTACAATGAGCAGTTCTTC; CDR3aa: CASSPTSGSYNEQFF
d_gene: -; v_gene: TRBV5-8; abundance: -; j_gene: TRBJ2-3; CDR3nt: TGTGCCAGCAGCTTCAGGGGAACAGATACGCAGTATTTT; CDR3aa: CASSFRGTDTQYF
d_gene: -; v_gene: TRBV9; abundance: -; j_gene: TRBJ2-3; CDR3nt: TGTGCCAGCCGTAGGAGCGGCCTAAACACAGATACGCAGTATTTT; CDR3aa: CASRRSGLNTDTQYF
d_gene: -; v_gene: TRBV18; abundance: -; j_gene: TRBJ2-1; CDR3nt: TGTGCCAGCTCACCACCGTCCTTTACGAGGGATGAGCAGTTCTTC; CDR3aa: CASSPPSFTRDEQFF
d_gene: -; v_gene: TRBV29-1; abundance: few; j_gene: TRBJ1-4; CDR3nt: TGCAGCGTTGAAGGAGAAACAGGCGGAAAACTGTTTTTT; CDR3aa: CSVEGETGGKLFF
d_gene: TRBD2; v_gene: TRBV4-3; abundance: few; j_gene: TRBJ2-1; CDR3nt: TGCGCCAGCAGCCAAGGGTCTCCGGGACTAAGCGGCGCTGAGCAGTTCTTC; CDR3aa: CASSQGSPGLSGAEQFF
d_gene: -; v_gene: TRBV3-1/TRBV3-2; abundance: once; j_gene: TRBJ2-1; CDR3nt: TGTGCCAGCAGCCAAGCCGGGTCCGATGAGCAGTTCTTC; CDR3aa: CASSQAGSDEQFF
d_gene: -; v_gene: TRBV11-3; abundance: -; j_gene: TRBJ1-1; CDR3nt: TGTGCCAGCAGCGTGGACAGCATGAACACTGAAGCTTTCTTT; CDR3aa: CASSVDSMNTEAFF
d_gene: TRBD1; v_gene: TRBV10-2; abundance: -; j_gene: TRBJ1-1; CDR3nt: TGCGCCAGCAGTGACTTGGCCAGGGGGGACACTGAAGCTTTCTTT; CDR3aa: CASSDLARGDTEAFF
d_gene: TRBD2; v_gene: TRBV7-2; abundance: -; j_gene: TRBJ2-3; CDR3nt: TGTGCCAGCACCTGGGGACTAGCGGGCACAGATACGCAGTATTTT; CDR3aa: CASTWGLAGTDTQYF
d_gene: TRBD2; v_gene: TRBV4-3; abundance: -; j_gene: TRBJ2-5; CDR3nt: TGCGCCAGCAGCCAAAGACTAGCGGGAGAGACCCAGTACTTC; CDR3aa: CASSQRLAGETQYF
d_gene: -; v_gene: TRBV16; abundance: -; j_gene: TRBJ2-5; CDR3nt: TGTGCCAGCAGCCAATTGGCGGAGGGGCAAGAGACCCAGTACTTC; CDR3aa: CASSQLAEGQETQYF
d_gene: TRBD2; v_gene: TRBV7-2; abundance: -; j_gene: TRBJ2-1; CDR3nt: TGTGCCAGCAGCTCCACAGCGGGAGGGAATGAGCAGTTCTTC; CDR3aa: CASSSTAGGNEQFF
d_gene: TRBD1; v_gene: TRBV18; abundance: -; j_gene: TRBJ1-2; CDR3nt: TGTGCCAGCTCAGCGACAGGGCTCTACTATGGCTACACCTTC; CDR3aa: CASSATGLYYGYTF
d_gene: -; v_gene: TRBV19; abundance: -; j_gene: TRBJ1-5; CDR3nt: TGTGCCAGTACCTTCCCCCAGCCCCAGCATTTT; CDR3aa: CASTFPQPQHF
d_gene: TRBD2; v_gene: TRBV6-1; abundance: once; j_gene: TRBJ2-1; CDR3nt: TGTGCCAGCAGTGGGAGCGGGACCCGCAGCTCCTACAATGAGCAGTTCTTC; CDR3aa: CASSGSGTRSSYNEQFF
d_gene: TRBD2; v_gene: TRBV10-3; abundance: once; j_gene: TRBJ2-5; CDR3nt: TGTGCCATCAGTGAGTCCAGGCTAGCGGGAGTGGAGACCCAGTACTTC; CDR3aa: CAISESRLAGVETQYF
d_gene: -; v_gene: TRBV18; abundance: once; j_gene: TRBJ2-2; CDR3nt: TGTGCCAGCTCACCAACCGTTAGCGCCGGGGAGCTGTTTTTT; CDR3aa: CASSPTVSAGELFF
d_gene: TRBD1; v_gene: TRBV7-2; abundance: -; j_gene: TRBJ2-7; CDR3nt: TGTGCCAGCAGCTCGGGACAGGGAAACCCCCTCGAGCAGTACTTC; CDR3aa: CASSSGQGNPLEQYF
d_gene: TRBD2; v_gene: TRBV6-1; abundance: -; j_gene: TRBJ2-7; CDR3nt: TGTGCCAGCAGTGATAGCGGGACCCGTGTCTACGAGCAGTACTTC; CDR3aa: CASSDSGTRVYEQYF
d_gene: TRBD1; v_gene: TRBV5-6; abundance: -; j_gene: TRBJ2-7; CDR3nt: TGTGCCAGCAGCCTCTTCGGACAGGGTCCCTACGAGCAGTACTTC; CDR3aa: CASSLFGQGPYEQYF
d_gene: -; v_gene: TRBV18; abundance: once; j_gene: TRBJ2-5; CDR3nt: TGTGCCAGCTCACAGCGGACAGCACAAGAGACCCAGTACTTC; CDR3aa: CASSQRTAQETQYF
d_gene: TRBD1; v_gene: TRBV4-1; abundance: -; j_gene: TRBJ1-2; CDR3nt: TGCGCCAGCAGCCCATCCCCCGGGACAGGGGGTAGCTATGGCTACACCTTC; CDR3aa: CASSPSPGTGGSYGYTF
d_gene: -; v_gene: TRBV28; abundance: -; j_gene: TRBJ2-2; CDR3nt: TGTGCCAGCAGTCCGGAAACCGGGACAGCGGGCACCGGGGAGCTGTTTTTT; CDR3aa: CASSPETGTAGTGELFF
d_gene: TRBD2; v_gene: TRBV10-1; abundance: -; j_gene: TRBJ2-3; CDR3nt: TGCGCCAGCAGTGAGTGGTCTAGCGGGAGAGTCGGGAGAGATACGCAGTATTTT; CDR3aa: CASSEWSSGRVGRDTQYF
d_gene: TRBD2; v_gene: TRBV5-4; abundance: -; j_gene: TRBJ2-5; CDR3nt: TGTGCCAGCCGTTTGGGGGCTAGCGGGAGGTTAGAGACCCAGTACTTC; CDR3aa: CASRLGASGRLETQYF
d_gene: -; v_gene: TRBV4-2; abundance: -; j_gene: TRBJ2-7; CDR3nt: TGTGCCAGCAGCCAAGAAAGGGCGACTAGGGGCGAGCAGTACTTC; CDR3aa: CASSQERATRGEQYF
d_gene: -; v_gene: TRBV4-1; abundance: few; j_gene: TRBJ2-7; CDR3nt: TGCGCCAGCAGCCTTTCCCGGGTTACCTACGAGCAGTACTTC; CDR3aa: CASSLSRVTYEQYF
d_gene: TRBD2; v_gene: TRBV28; abundance: -; j_gene: TRBJ2-7; CDR3nt: TGTGGGTCTAGCGGGCCGTCCTACGAGCAGTACTTC; CDR3aa: CGSSGPSYEQYF
d_gene: -; v_gene: TRBV9; abundance: -; j_gene: TRBJ2-1; CDR3nt: TGTGCCAGCAGCGGGTCCGGGGACTCCTACAATGAGCAGTTCTTC; CDR3aa: CASSGSGDSYNEQFF
d_gene: -; v_gene: TRBV9; abundance: -; j_gene: TRBJ2-5; CDR3nt: TGTGCCAGCAGCGTAAGTACTAGTCTGGAGACCCAGTACTTC; CDR3aa: CASSVSTSLETQYF
d_gene: -; v_gene: TRBV11-2; abundance: few; j_gene: TRBJ2-7; CDR3nt: TGTGCCAGCAGCAGGGGATACGAGCAGTACTTC; CDR3aa: CASSRGYEQYF
d_gene: TRBD2; v_gene: TRBV11-2; abundance: -; j_gene: TRBJ2-1; CDR3nt: TGTGCCAGCAGCCGCTGGACTAGCGGGAGCGATGAGCAGTTCTTC; CDR3aa: CASSRWTSGSDEQFF
d_gene: -; v_gene: TRBV6-1; abundance: -; j_gene: TRBJ2-7; CDR3nt: TGTGCCAGCAGTGAAATCGGGGGCTACGAGCAGTACTTC; CDR3aa: CASSEIGGYEQYF
d_gene: TRBD2; v_gene: TRBV7-2; abundance: -; j_gene: TRBJ2-7; CDR3nt: TGTGCCAGCAGCTTATATCTAGCGGGAGGGAGCTCCTACGAGCAGTACTTC; CDR3aa: CASSLYLAGGSSYEQYF
d_gene: -; v_gene: TRBV28; abundance: -; j_gene: TRBJ2-1; CDR3nt: TGTGCCAGCAGGTCTAGCGCCTCCTACAATGAGCAGTTCTTC; CDR3aa: CASRSSASYNEQFF